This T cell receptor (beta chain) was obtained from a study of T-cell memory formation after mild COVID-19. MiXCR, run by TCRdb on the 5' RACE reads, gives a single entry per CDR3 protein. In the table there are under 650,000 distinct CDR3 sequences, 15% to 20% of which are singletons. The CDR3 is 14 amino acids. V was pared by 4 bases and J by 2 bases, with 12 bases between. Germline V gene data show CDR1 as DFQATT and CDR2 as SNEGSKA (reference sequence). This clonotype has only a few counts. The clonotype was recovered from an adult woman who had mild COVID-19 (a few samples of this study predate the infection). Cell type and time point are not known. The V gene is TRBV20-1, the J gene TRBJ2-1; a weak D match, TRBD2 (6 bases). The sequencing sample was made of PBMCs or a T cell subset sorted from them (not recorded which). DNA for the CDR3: TGCAGTGCTAAGACTAGTGTAGCCTACAATGAGCAGTTCTTC. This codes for CSAKTSVAYNEQFF.